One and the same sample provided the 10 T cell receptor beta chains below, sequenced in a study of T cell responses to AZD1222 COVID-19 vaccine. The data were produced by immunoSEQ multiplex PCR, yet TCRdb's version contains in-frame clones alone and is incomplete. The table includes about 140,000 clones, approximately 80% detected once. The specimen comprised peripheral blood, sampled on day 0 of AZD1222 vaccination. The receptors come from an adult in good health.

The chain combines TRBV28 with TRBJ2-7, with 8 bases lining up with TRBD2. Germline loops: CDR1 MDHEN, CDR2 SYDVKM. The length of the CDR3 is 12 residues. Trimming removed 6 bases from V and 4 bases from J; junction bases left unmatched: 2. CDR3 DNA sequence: TGTGCCAGCAGCCCGGGAGGGTACGAGCAGTACTTC. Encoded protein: CASSPGGYEQYF.

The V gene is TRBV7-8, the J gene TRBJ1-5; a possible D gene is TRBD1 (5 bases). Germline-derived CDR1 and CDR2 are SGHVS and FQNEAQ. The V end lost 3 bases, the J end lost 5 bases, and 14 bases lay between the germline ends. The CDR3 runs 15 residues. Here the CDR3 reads CASSFGRGSDQPQHF. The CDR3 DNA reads TGTGCCAGCAGCTTCGGCCGGGGGAGTGATCAGCCCCAGCATTTT.

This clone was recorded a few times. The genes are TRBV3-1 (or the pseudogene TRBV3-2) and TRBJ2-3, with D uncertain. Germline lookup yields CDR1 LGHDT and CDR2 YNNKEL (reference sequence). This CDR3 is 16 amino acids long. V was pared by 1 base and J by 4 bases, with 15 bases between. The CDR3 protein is CASSQGITGRSDTQYF. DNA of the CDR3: TGTGCCAGCAGCCAAGGAATTACGGGCAGATCAGATACGCAGTATTTT.

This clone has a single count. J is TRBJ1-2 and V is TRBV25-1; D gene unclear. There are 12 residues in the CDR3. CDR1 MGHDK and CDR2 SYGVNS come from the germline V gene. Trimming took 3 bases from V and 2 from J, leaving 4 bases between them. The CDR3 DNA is TGTGCCAGCAGTGAGGCCAACTATGGCTACACCTTC. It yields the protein CASSEANYGYTF.

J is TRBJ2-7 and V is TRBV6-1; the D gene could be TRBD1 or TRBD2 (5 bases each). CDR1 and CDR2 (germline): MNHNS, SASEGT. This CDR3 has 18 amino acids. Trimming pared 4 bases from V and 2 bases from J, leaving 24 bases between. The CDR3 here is CASSGIFAGTSVPYEQYF. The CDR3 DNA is TGTGCCAGCAGTGGGATATTTGCCGGGACGTCGGTACCCTACGAGCAGTACTTC.

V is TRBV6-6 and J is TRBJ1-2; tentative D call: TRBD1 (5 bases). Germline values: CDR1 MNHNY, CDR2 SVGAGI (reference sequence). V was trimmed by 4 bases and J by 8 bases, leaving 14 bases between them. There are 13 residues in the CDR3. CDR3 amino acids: CASSSRTGDGYTF. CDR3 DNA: TGTGCCAGCAGTTCCCGGACGGGGGACGGCTACACCTTC.

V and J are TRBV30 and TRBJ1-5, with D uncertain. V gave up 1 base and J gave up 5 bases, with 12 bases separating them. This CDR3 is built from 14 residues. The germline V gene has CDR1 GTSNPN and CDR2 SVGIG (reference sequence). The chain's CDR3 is CAWSGGLRDQPQHF. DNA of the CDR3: TGTGCCTGGAGTGGAGGGCTTAGGGATCAGCCCCAGCATTTT.

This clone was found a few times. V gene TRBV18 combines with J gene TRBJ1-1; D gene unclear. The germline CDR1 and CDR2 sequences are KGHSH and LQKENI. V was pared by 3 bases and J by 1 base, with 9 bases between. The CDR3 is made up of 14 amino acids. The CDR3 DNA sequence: TGTGCCAGCTCACCTCCGGTCAGGAACACTGAAGCTTTCTTT. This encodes CASSPPVRNTEAFF.

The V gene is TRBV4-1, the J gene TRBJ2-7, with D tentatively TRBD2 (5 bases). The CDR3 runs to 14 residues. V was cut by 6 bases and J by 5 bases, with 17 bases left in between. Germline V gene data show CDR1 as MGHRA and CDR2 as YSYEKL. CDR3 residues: CASSHDRGVDEQYF. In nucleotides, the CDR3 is TGCGCCAGCAGTCACGACCGGGGAGTGGACGAGCAGTACTTC.

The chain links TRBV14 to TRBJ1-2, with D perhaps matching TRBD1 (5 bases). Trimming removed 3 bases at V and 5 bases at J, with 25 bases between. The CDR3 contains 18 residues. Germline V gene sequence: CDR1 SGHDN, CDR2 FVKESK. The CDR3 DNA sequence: TGTGCCAGCAGCCACGGGAGACCGGGGACGGGATCAGGGTATGGCTACACCTTC. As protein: CASSHGRPGTGSGYGYTF. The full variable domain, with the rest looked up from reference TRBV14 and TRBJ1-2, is EAGVTQFPSHSVIEKGQTVTLRCDPISGHDNLYWYRRVMGKEIKFLLHFVKESKQDESGMPNNRFLAERTGGTYSTLKVQPAELEDSGVYFCASSHGRPGTGSGYGYTFGSGTRLTVV.